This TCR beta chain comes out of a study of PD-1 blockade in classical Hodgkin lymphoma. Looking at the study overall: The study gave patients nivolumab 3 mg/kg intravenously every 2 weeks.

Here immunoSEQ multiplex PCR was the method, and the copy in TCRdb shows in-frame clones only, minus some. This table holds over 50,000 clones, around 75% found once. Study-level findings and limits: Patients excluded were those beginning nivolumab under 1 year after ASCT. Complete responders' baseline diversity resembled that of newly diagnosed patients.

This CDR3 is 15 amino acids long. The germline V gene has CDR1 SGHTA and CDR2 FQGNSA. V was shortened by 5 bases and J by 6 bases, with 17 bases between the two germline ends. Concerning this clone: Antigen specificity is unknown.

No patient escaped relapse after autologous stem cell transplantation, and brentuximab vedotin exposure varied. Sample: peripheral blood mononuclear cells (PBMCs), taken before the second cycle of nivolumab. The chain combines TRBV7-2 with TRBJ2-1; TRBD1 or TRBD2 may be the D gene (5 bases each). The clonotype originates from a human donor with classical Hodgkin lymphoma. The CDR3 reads CASSPPGAPSNEQFF. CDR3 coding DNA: TGTGCCAGCAGCCCCCCCGGGGCGCCGAGCAATGAGCAGTTCTTC.